This T cell receptor (beta chain) was observed in a study of PD-1 blockade in classical Hodgkin lymphoma. Points from the study as a whole: Reported baseline diversity: healthy donors highest, relapsed/refractory patients lowest. Before treatment, complete responders showed about the same diversity as newly diagnosed patients. Individuals who commenced nivolumab within less than 1 year of ASCT were excluded.

This clone was detected a few times. Its antigen is not known. Time point meaning: cycle 4 day 1 (C4D1), after 6 weeks of nivolumab. The patients all showed relapse after autologous stem cell transplantation, while their brentuximab vedotin exposure varied. Patients had relapsed/refractory classical Hodgkin lymphoma with complete response, partial response or progressive disease as best response. The germline V gene has CDR1 SQVTM and CDR2 ANQGSEA. Trimming stripped 3 bases from V and 1 base from J, with 12 bases between. This CDR3 is built from 14 residues. Measured with immunoSEQ multiplex PCR; TCRdb has only the in-frame clones, and not every one. The sample shows about 20,000 clones, 80% of them seen only once.

This chain uses TRBV29-1 with TRBJ2-5, with D hard to call. Sequencing was performed on peripheral blood mononuclear cells (PBMCs), taken before the fourth cycle of nivolumab. This clonotype was sampled from a human donor with classical Hodgkin lymphoma. CDR3 sequence (DNA): TGCAGCGTTGAGGTGGGGTCGAGCCAAGAGACCCAGTACTTC. This sequence encodes CSVEVGSSQETQYF.